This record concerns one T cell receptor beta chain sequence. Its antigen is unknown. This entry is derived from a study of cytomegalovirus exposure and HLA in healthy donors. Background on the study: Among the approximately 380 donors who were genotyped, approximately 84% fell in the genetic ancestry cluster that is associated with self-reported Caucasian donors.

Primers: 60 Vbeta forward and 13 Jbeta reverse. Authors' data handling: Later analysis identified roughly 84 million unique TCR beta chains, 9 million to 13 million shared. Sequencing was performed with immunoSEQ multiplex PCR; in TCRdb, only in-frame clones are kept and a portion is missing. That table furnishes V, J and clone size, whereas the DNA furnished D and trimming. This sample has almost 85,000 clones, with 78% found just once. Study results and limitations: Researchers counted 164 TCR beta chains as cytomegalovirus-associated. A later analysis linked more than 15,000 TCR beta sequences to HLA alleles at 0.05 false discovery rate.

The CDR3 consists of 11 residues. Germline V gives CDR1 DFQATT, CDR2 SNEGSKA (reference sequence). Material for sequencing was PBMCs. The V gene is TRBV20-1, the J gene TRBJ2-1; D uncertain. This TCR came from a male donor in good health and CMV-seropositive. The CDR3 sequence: CSRLTYNEQFF. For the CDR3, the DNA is TGCAGCAGACTGACCTACAATGAGCAGTTCTTC.